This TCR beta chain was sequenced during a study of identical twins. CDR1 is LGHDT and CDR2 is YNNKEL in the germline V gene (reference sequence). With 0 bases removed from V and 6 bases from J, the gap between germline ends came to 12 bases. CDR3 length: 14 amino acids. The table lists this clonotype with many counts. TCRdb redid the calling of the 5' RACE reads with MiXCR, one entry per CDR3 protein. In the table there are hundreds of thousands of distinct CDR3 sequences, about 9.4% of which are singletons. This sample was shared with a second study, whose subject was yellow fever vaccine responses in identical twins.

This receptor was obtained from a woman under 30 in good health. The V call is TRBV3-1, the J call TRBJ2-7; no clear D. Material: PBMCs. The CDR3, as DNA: TGTGCCAGCAGCCAAGATCCCGATAGAGGCGAGCAGTACTTC. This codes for CASSQDPDRGEQYF.